This T cell receptor (beta chain) was captured by sequencing in a study of CD4+ T cells in melanoma. Overall study results and limits: A reported correlation linked neoantigen-specific CD4+ T cells to CD8+, macrophage and B cell function.

A remark on this clone: Its antigen is undetermined.

The CDR3 is 14 residues long. The ends lost 1 base at V and 5 bases at J; junction bases unmatched: 0. Germline-derived CDR1 and CDR2 are SGHAT and FQNNGV. The repertoire was sequenced with immunoSEQ multiplex PCR; TCRdb's copy has only in-frame clones and lacks some. The sample holds 15,000 to 20,000 clones, about 72% seen once. The source is a human donor with melanoma. The rearrangement uses TRBV11-2 and TRBJ2-7; 12 bases map to TRBD1. The sequenced sample consisted of cells from a culture (not recorded whether cultured in vitro). The CDR3 loop reads CASSLGDRGHEQYF. CDR3 in DNA: TGTGCCAGCAGCTTAGGGGACAGGGGGCACGAGCAGTACTTC. Drawing the rest from reference TRBV11-2 and TRBJ2-7, the complete variable domain is EAGVAQSPRYKIIEKRQSVAFWCNPISGHATLYWYQQILGQGPKLLIQFQNNGVVDDSQLPKDRFSAERLKGVDSTLKIQPAKLEDSAVYLCASSLGDRGHEQYFGPGTRLTVT.